The entry below gives a single T cell receptor (beta chain) sequence along with its context. Its antigen is not identified. V trimming: 6 bases; J trimming: 0 bases; junction bases outside the gene matches: 5. The germline V gene encodes CDR1 SQVTM and CDR2 ANQGSEA. The CDR3 runs to 14 residues. Those who donated were healthy bone marrow donors. This sample is part of a study of cytomegalovirus exposure and HLA in healthy donors. Whole-study context: The study placed 70% to 90% of its approximately 400 genotyped donors in the Caucasian-associated ancestry cluster.

Overall study findings and caveats: HLA restriction was apparent for most CMV-associated TCR beta chains in a later analysis. Most TCR sequences were uncommon, yet certain public TCRs appeared in many donors.

The primer mix had 60 Vbeta and 13 Jbeta primers. The repertoire was sequenced with immunoSEQ multiplex PCR; TCRdb's copy has only in-frame clones and lacks some. The sample contains around 190,000 clones, approximately 79% of which appear only once. The clonotype originates from a woman between 40 and 55 years old in good health and CMV-seronegative. The chain joins TRBV29-1 to TRBJ2-3; TRBD1 matches 8 bases. Input material: PBMCs. The CDR3 protein is CSVKTGDSTDTQYF. CDR3 nucleotide sequence: TGCAGCGTGAAGACAGGGGATAGCACAGATACGCAGTATTTT.